The rows below give T cell receptor beta chains drawn from one sample of a study of blood T cell repertoires in COVID-19. Profiling relied on immunoSEQ multiplex PCR, and the TCRdb table lists in-frame clones only, not all of them. The table shows about 150,000 clones, with around 78% occurring only once. Material: peripheral blood. The source is a man of 80 years or more with acute or convalescent COVID-19. The CDR3 runs from the conserved cysteine through the conserved F or W. The order of the fields is D gene, V gene, clone size, J gene, CDR3 DNA, CDR3 protein. D genes are given only for firm matches. Clone size is not always given. Where it is, it says once, few, many or a class for expanded clones.

D: TRBD1
V: TRBV6-5
size: .
J: TRBJ1-1
DNA: TGTGCCAGCAGGATAGGACAGGGGTCTGAAGCTTTCTTT
CDR3: CASRIGQGSEAFF

D: TRBD2
V: TRBV5-1
size: .
J: TRBJ2-7
DNA: TGCGCCAGCAGCCTCGGGACTAGCGGGGGAATTGGGGAGCAGTACTTC
CDR3: CASSLGTSGGIGEQYF

D: .
V: TRBV21-1
size: once
J: TRBJ2-1
DNA: TGTGCCAGCAGCAACCGACAGGGCGTGAGCTCCTACAATGAGCAGTTCTTC
CDR3: CASSNRQGVSSYNEQFF

D: TRBD1
V: TRBV24-1
size: .
J: TRBJ1-1
DNA: TGTGCCACCAGTGATCCGACAGGGGGTCAGACTGAAGCTTTCTTT
CDR3: CATSDPTGGQTEAFF

D: .
V: TRBV3-1/TRBV3-2
size: once
J: TRBJ2-5
DNA: TGTGCCAGCAGCCCCCCGGGGGTAGCGGCCCCCCAAGAGACCCAGTACTTC
CDR3: CASSPPGVAAPQETQYF

D: TRBD2
V: TRBV7-2
size: .
J: TRBJ2-1
DNA: TGTGCCAGCAGCCATAGCGGGGGGCCGGGCAATGAGCAGTTCTTC
CDR3: CASSHSGGPGNEQFF

D: .
V: TRBV7-3
size: .
J: TRBJ1-6
DNA: TGTGCCAGCAGCTTGCGACAGGCTAATTCACCCCTCCACTTT
CDR3: CASSLRQANSPLHF

D: .
V: TRBV2
size: .
J: TRBJ1-1
DNA: TGTGCCAGCAGTGAAACAGGCCTGATGAACACTGAAGCTTTCTTT
CDR3: CASSETGLMNTEAFF

D: TRBD1
V: TRBV7-2
size: .
J: TRBJ1-5
DNA: TGTGCCAGCAGCTTTTCCAGTCAGGGGGCTCAGCCCCAGCATTTT
CDR3: CASSFSSQGAQPQHF

D: TRBD1
V: TRBV6-4
size: once
J: TRBJ1-1
DNA: TGTGCCAGCAGTGACCGGACAGGGGTAGCTTTCTTT
CDR3: CASSDRTGVAFF

D: TRBD2
V: TRBV5-1
size: once
J: TRBJ2-1
DNA: TGCGCCAGCAGCCGGACTAGCGGGGCCAACAATGAGCAGTTCTTC
CDR3: CASSRTSGANNEQFF

D: .
V: TRBV9
size: .
J: TRBJ1-1
DNA: TGTGCCAGCAGCGCATTTGCGGGCTTGCCTGAAGCTTTCTTT
CDR3: CASSAFAGLPEAFF

D: TRBD1
V: TRBV5-1
size: .
J: TRBJ2-5
DNA: TGCGCCAGCAGCTTGGCCGGACAGGACACCCAGTACTTC
CDR3: CASSLAGQDTQYF

D: .
V: TRBV6-1
size: .
J: TRBJ2-2
DNA: TGTGCCAGCAGTGAAGCTTATCTGGGAGGGAACACCGGGGAGCTGTTTTTT
CDR3: CASSEAYLGGNTGELFF

D: TRBD2
V: TRBV15
size: once
J: TRBJ2-1
DNA: TGTGCCACCAGCAGCCCCGGGACTAGCGGGGGGGGCTCCTACAATGAGCAGTTCTTC
CDR3: CATSSPGTSGGGSYNEQFF

D: .
V: TRBV6-2/TRBV6-3
size: .
J: TRBJ1-5
DNA: TGTGCCAGCAGTTACCTGGGAGGGGGAGCTAGCAATCAGCCCCAGCATTTT
CDR3: CASSYLGGGASNQPQHF

D: TRBD2
V: TRBV20-1
size: .
J: TRBJ2-5
DNA: TGCAGTGCTAGTTCGGTTAGCGGGGGAAAAGAGACCCAGTACTTC
CDR3: CSASSVSGGKETQYF

D: .
V: TRBV6-2/TRBV6-3
size: .
J: TRBJ1-4
DNA: TGTGCCAGCAGTTACTCGGTAGACAGTGGAAAACTGTTTTTT
CDR3: CASSYSVDSGKLFF

D: .
V: TRBV5-4
size: few
J: TRBJ2-5
DNA: TGTGCCAGCAGCTTGAGGGGGGGACGGGAGACCCAGTACTTC
CDR3: CASSLRGGRETQYF

D: TRBD1
V: TRBV6-5
size: few
J: TRBJ1-6
DNA: TGTGCCAGCAGTCCACAGGGGGGGGGTTCACCCCTCCACTTT
CDR3: CASSPQGGGSPLHF

D: TRBD1
V: TRBV27
size: .
J: TRBJ2-7
DNA: TGTGCCAGCAGTTTCCGGGACAGCGACTACGAGCAGTACTTC
CDR3: CASSFRDSDYEQYF

D: .
V: TRBV6-5
size: once
J: TRBJ1-1
DNA: TGTGCCAGCAACCCTTCGACCTACTGGGGCCCTGAAGCTTTCTTT
CDR3: CASNPSTYWGPEAFF

D: .
V: TRBV6-2/TRBV6-3
size: .
J: TRBJ2-6
DNA: TGTGCCAGCAGTTATGGGAGCTCTGGGGCCAACGTCCTGACTTTC
CDR3: CASSYGSSGANVLTF

D: TRBD1
V: TRBV7-9
size: .
J: TRBJ1-1
DNA: TGTGCCAGCAGCCCCCGACAGGGGGGCACTGAAGCTTTCTTT
CDR3: CASSPRQGGTEAFF

D: .
V: TRBV6-2/TRBV6-3
size: .
J: TRBJ2-2
DNA: TGTGCCAGCAGTTACGAGGGGGCGGGGACCGGGGAGCTGTTTTTT
CDR3: CASSYEGAGTGELFF

D: .
V: TRBV7-9
size: .
J: TRBJ2-5
DNA: TGTGCCAGCAGCTTAGGCCCTATCGAGACCCAGTACTTC
CDR3: CASSLGPIETQYF

D: .
V: TRBV2
size: .
J: TRBJ1-6
DNA: TGTGCCAGCAGTGAAAGGCAGGGGTCTTCACCCCTCCACTTT
CDR3: CASSERQGSSPLHF

D: .
V: TRBV9
size: .
J: TRBJ1-5
DNA: TGTGCCAGCAGCCCCCACGGGGATAATCAGCCCCAGCATTTT
CDR3: CASSPHGDNQPQHF

D: TRBD1
V: TRBV5-1
size: .
J: TRBJ2-4
DNA: TGCGCCAGCAGCCCGAGGGGACAGGACAAAAACATTCAGTACTTC
CDR3: CASSPRGQDKNIQYF

D: .
V: TRBV18
size: .
J: TRBJ1-1
DNA: TGTGCCAGCTCACCACCGTCTAGAGAAGCTTTCTTT
CDR3: CASSPPSREAFF

D: TRBD1
V: TRBV3-1/TRBV3-2
size: .
J: TRBJ1-2
DNA: TGTGCCAGCAGCCAAGACAGGGGGTGGTATGGCTACACCTTC
CDR3: CASSQDRGWYGYTF

D: .
V: TRBV5-1
size: .
J: TRBJ2-1
DNA: TGCGCCAGCAGCTTGGACAGCTACACGGGGAATGAGCAGTTCTTC
CDR3: CASSLDSYTGNEQFF

D: TRBD1
V: TRBV3-1/TRBV3-2
size: .
J: TRBJ2-3
DNA: TGTGCCAGCAGCCCGACAGGGGGTAGCACAGATACGCAGTATTTT
CDR3: CASSPTGGSTDTQYF

D: .
V: TRBV7-7
size: .
J: TRBJ1-6
DNA: TGTGCTAGCAGCTTAGAGGCGGGATCACCCCTCCACTTT
CDR3: CASSLEAGSPLHF

D: TRBD2
V: TRBV2
size: few
J: TRBJ2-3
DNA: TGTGCCAGCATTCTGGGACTAGCGGTCTTCACAGATACGCAGTATTTT
CDR3: CASILGLAVFTDTQYF

D: TRBD1
V: TRBV6-5
size: .
J: TRBJ2-7
DNA: TGTGCCAGCAGCCGACAGGGACCCTACGAGCAGTACTTC
CDR3: CASSRQGPYEQYF

D: TRBD1
V: TRBV29-1
size: few
J: TRBJ1-1
DNA: TGCAGCGCCACCCCTCGACAGGGATACACTGAAGCTTTCTTT
CDR3: CSATPRQGYTEAFF

D: .
V: TRBV4-2
size: once
J: TRBJ1-2
DNA: TGTGCCAGCAGCCAAGACGCCGGGAACTATGGCTACACCTTC
CDR3: CASSQDAGNYGYTF

D: TRBD1
V: TRBV4-2
size: .
J: TRBJ2-5
DNA: TGTGCCAGCAGTTACGGGACAGCTCAAGAGACCCAGTACTTC
CDR3: CASSYGTAQETQYF

D: TRBD2
V: TRBV3-1/TRBV3-2
size: .
J: TRBJ2-1
DNA: TGTGCCAGCAGCCAAGAAACGGGGCTAGCGGGGGCCAATGAGCAGTTCTTC
CDR3: CASSQETGLAGANEQFF

D: TRBD1
V: TRBV3-1/TRBV3-2
size: .
J: TRBJ2-5
DNA: TGTGCCAGCAGCCAGGGACAGGACCAGACGTCCCAGTACTTC
CDR3: CASSQGQDQTSQYF

D: TRBD1
V: TRBV6-5
size: few
J: TRBJ2-1
DNA: TGTGCCAGCCAAGGACAGGGCTCCTACAATGAGCAGTTCTTC
CDR3: CASQGQGSYNEQFF

D: TRBD1
V: TRBV9
size: once
J: TRBJ2-2
DNA: TGTGCCAGCAGCGTAGGGTCAGGGGGCTTCACCGGGGAGCTGTTTTTT
CDR3: CASSVGSGGFTGELFF

D: .
V: TRBV28
size: .
J: TRBJ2-1
DNA: .
CDR3: CASSSSGQGVGEQFF

D: .
V: TRBV19
size: .
J: TRBJ2-7
DNA: TGTGCCAGTAGTATAAGCAGGGGAAGCTACGAGCAGTACTTC
CDR3: CASSISRGSYEQYF

D: .
V: TRBV11-2
size: .
J: TRBJ2-1
DNA: TGTGCCAGCAGCCCGACGACAGACTGGAGCTCCTACAATGAGCAGTTCTTC
CDR3: CASSPTTDWSSYNEQFF

D: TRBD1
V: TRBV6-5
size: .
J: TRBJ2-7
DNA: TGTGCCAGCAGCCTGGGACAGGGGGCTTCCTACGAGCAGTACTTC
CDR3: CASSLGQGASYEQYF

D: .
V: TRBV3-1/TRBV3-2
size: .
J: TRBJ1-5
DNA: TGTGCCAGCAGCCAAGATCCAGGGTTTAGCAATCAGCCCCAGCATTTT
CDR3: CASSQDPGFSNQPQHF

D: TRBD2
V: TRBV7-7
size: .
J: TRBJ2-5
DNA: TGTGCCAGCAGCTCCCAAGCGGGCGGGGGTGAGACCCAGTACTTC
CDR3: CASSSQAGGGETQYF

D: TRBD1
V: TRBV15
size: medium-sized
J: TRBJ1-1
DNA: TGTGCCACCAGCAGAGGACAGGGAGGTGAAGCTTTCTTT
CDR3: CATSRGQGGEAFF

D: .
V: TRBV10-1
size: .
J: TRBJ2-2
DNA: TGCGCCAGCATGTTGGACTTGGGCGGGGAGCTGTTTTTT
CDR3: CASMLDLGGELFF